Below are 6 T cell receptor beta chains sequenced from a single sample in a study of OX40 agonist ivuxolimab in advanced cancers. The assay was immunoSEQ multiplex PCR, and TCRdb's table has in-frame clones only and misses some. The table has 53,000 or so clones, 75% to 80% seen once. The sample in question was CD4+ or CD8+ T cells sorted from blood, obtained in a trial of the OX40 agonist ivuxolimab. The receptors here all came from an adult with an advanced solid tumor such as melanoma, head and neck, liver or kidney cancer.

V usage is TRBV7-2 and J usage is TRBJ2-5, with unresolved D. The DNA end is more similar to TRBJ2-7, so the J call may be wrong. The CDR3 consists of 14 residues. Germline lookup yields CDR1 SGHTA and CDR2 FQGNSA. The CDR3 DNA reads as TGTGCCAGCAGCTTAGGGCAGACTCCTTACGAGCAGTACTTC. Translation gives CASSLGQTPYEQYF.

In its sample, this clone was seen once. The chain is built from TRBV6-1 and TRBJ2-2; D ambiguous. Per the germline V gene, CDR1 is MNHNS and CDR2 is SASEGT. This CDR3 has 13 residues. With 6 bases removed from V and 6 bases from J, the gap between germline ends came to 11 bases. Here the CDR3 reads CASSVRLAGELFF. The DNA for the CDR3 is TGTGCCAGCAGCGTAAGGTTGGCCGGGGAGCTGTTTTTT.

This chain uses TRBV6-5 with TRBJ2-3; no firm D call. Per germline, CDR1 MNHEY and CDR2 SVGAGI. The CDR3 contains 15 residues. V was cut by 0 bases and J by 1 base, with 8 bases left in between. The CDR3 DNA reads TGTGCCAGCAGTTACTCTAGTAGGGGCACAGATACGCAGTATTTT. It specifies CASSYSSRGTDTQYF.

CDR3 region: CASSPETGFEQFF. The CDR3 coding sequence is TGTGCCAGCTCACCGGAAACAGGGTTTGAGCAGTTCTTC. The rearrangement uses TRBV18 and TRBJ2-1; maybe TRBD1 (6 bases). CDR1 and CDR2 (germline): KGHSH, LQKENI. Trimming took off 3 bases at V and 9 bases at J, with 12 bases between the two ends. CDR3 length: 13 amino acids. The full variable domain, in which reference TRBV18 and TRBJ2-1 provide the parts outside the CDR3, is NAGVMQNPRHLVRRRGQEARLRCSPMKGHSHVYWYRQLPEEGLKFMVYLQKENIIDESGMPKERFSAEFPKEGPSILRIQQVVRGDSAAYFCASSPETGFEQFFGPGTRLTVL.

This sequence joins TRBV5-1 and TRBJ2-7; either TRBD1 or TRBD2 may supply D (5 bases each). Germline lookup yields CDR1 SGHRS and CDR2 YFSETQ. The CDR3 runs 14 residues. The V and J ends lost 1 base and 5 bases respectively, with 13 bases between them. CDR3 residues: CASSLLQEVNEQYF. CDR3 DNA sequence: TGCGCCAGCAGCTTGCTACAGGAGGTGAACGAGCAGTACTTC.

The chain has TRBV6-1 and TRBJ2-3; possibly TRBD1 for D (6 bases). This CDR3 region has 13 residues. Trimming removed 5 bases at V and 4 bases at J, with 10 bases between. Germline lookup yields CDR1 MNHNS and CDR2 SASEGT. The CDR3 DNA sequence: TGTGCCAGCAGTCGGAACAGGGCAGATACGCAGTATTTT. Its translation is CASSRNRADTQYF.